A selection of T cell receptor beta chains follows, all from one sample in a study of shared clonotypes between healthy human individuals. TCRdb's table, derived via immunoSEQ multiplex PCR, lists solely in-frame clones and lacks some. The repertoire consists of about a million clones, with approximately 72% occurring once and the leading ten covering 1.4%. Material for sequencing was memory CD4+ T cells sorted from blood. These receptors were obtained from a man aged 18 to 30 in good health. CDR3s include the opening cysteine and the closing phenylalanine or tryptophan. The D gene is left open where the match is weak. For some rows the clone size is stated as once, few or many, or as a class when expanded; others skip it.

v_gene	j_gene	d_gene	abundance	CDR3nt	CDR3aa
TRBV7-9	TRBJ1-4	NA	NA	TGTGCCAGCAGCTTATTCGGGATTGATGAAAAACTGTTTTTT	CASSLFGIDEKLFF
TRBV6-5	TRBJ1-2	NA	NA	TGTGCCAGCAGTTACTCCCGGGACATCTCTGGCTACACCTTC	CASSYSRDISGYTF
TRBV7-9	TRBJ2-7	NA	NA	TGTGCCAGCAGCTCCGGGAATTTAGAGCAGTACTTC	CASSSGNLEQYF
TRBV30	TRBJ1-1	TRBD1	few	TGTGCCTGGAGTGACAGGGGTACTGAAGCTTTCTTT	CAWSDRGTEAFF
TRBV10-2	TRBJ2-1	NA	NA	TGCGCCAGCAGGGACCTTAGTTTTGAGCAGTTCTTC	CASRDLSFEQFF
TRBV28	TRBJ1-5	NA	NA	TGTGCCAGCAGTTACCCTAATGGGGTAGGGGGGAATCAGCCCCAGCATTTT	CASSYPNGVGGNQPQHF
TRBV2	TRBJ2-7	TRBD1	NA	TGTGCCAGCCAGAGGGACAGGGACGAGCAGTACTTC	CASQRDRDEQYF
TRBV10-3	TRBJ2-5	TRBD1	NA	TGTGCCACCGGACAGGGCGTAGGAAGGCAAGAGACCCAGTACTTC	CATGQGVGRQETQYF
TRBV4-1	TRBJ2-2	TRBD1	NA	TGCGCCAGCAGCCAAGGGGGGACAGTGAACACCGGGGAGCTGTTTTTT	CASSQGGTVNTGELFF
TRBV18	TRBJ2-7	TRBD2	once	TGTGCCAGCTTAGCGGCGGGAGGGCCGTACGAGCAGTACTTC	CASLAAGGPYEQYF
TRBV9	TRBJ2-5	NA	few	TGTGCCAGCAGCGTCTCCATAAACCAAGAGACCCAGTACTTC	CASSVSINQETQYF
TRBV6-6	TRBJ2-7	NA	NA	TGTGCCAGCAGGATACGGGAATCCTCCTACGAGCAGTACTTC	CASRIRESSYEQYF
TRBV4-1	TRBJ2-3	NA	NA	TGCGCCAGCAGCCTCTCCCGCGCGGGCAACACAGATACGCAGTATTTT	CASSLSRAGNTDTQYF
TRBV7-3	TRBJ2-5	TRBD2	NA	TGTGCCAGCAGCTCTGCTAGCGGGGGGGCCTTAAAAGAGACCCAGTACTTC	CASSSASGGALKETQYF
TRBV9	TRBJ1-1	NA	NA	TGTGCCAGCAGCGTACTAAGTCAGGGGAGGAACACTGAAGCTTTCTTT	CASSVLSQGRNTEAFF
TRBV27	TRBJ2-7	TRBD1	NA	TGTGCCAGCAGCCCTGAACAGGGGCCCGAGCAGTACTTC	CASSPEQGPEQYF
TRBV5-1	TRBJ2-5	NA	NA	TGCGCCAGCAGCTTGGCCACAGGGTTAGGGACCCAGTACTTC	CASSLATGLGTQYF
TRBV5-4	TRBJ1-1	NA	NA	TGTGCCAGCAGCTTGGCCAGGAAAGGGGCGGGGACTGAAGCTTTCTTT	CASSLARKGAGTEAFF
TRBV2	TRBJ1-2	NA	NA	TGTGCCAGCAGTAACAGGGTGTTATATGGCTACACCTTC	CASSNRVLYGYTF
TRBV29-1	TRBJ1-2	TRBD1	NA	TGCAGCGTTGAACAACAGGGGGCCCGGGGCTACACCTTC	CSVEQQGARGYTF
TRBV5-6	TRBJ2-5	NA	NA	TGTGCCAGCAGCTTGGAGGGCAGTCGCACAGGGGAGACCCAGTACTTC	CASSLEGSRTGETQYF
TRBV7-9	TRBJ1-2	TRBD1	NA	TGTGCCAGCAGCTTATTCGACAGGGGGCGGAATGGCTACACCTTC	CASSLFDRGRNGYTF
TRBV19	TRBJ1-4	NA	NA	TGTGCCAGTAGTATAGGTGCAGGGCCGAATGAAAAACTGTTTTTT	CASSIGAGPNEKLFF
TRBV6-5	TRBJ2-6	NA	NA	TGTGCCAGCAGTTACTCCGGGACCTCTGGGGCCAACGTCCTGACTTTC	CASSYSGTSGANVLTF
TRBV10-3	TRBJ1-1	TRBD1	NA	TGTGCCATCAGTCCGGACAGGGTGGGCACTGAAGCTTTCTTT	CAISPDRVGTEAFF
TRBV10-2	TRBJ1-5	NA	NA	TGCGCCAGCAGTGCCGGTCGTTCGCAGGGAAATCAGCCCCAGCATTTT	CASSAGRSQGNQPQHF
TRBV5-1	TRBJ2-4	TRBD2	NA	TGCGCCAGCAGCTTGGGCGGGAGTCGAAACATTCAGTACTTC	CASSLGGSRNIQYF
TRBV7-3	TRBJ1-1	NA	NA	TGTGCCAGCAGCTTAAATAGGAACACTGAAGCTTTCTTT	CASSLNRNTEAFF
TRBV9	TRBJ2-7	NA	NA	TGTGCCAGCAGCGTAGGGGGTGCCGAGCAGTACTTC	CASSVGGAEQYF
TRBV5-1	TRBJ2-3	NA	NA	TGCGCCAGCAGCCTGACAGGATGGGATACGCAGTATTTT	CASSLTGWDTQYF
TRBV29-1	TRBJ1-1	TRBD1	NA	TGCAGCGTTCACAGGGGGAACACTGAAGCTTTCTTT	CSVHRGNTEAFF
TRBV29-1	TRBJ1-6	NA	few	TGCAGCGTTGAAACCGGGCCTGGGTCACCCCTCCACTTT	CSVETGPGSPLHF
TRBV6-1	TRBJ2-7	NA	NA	TGTGCCAGCAGTGAAGCGTCCTCCCGAGAGCAGTACTTC	CASSEASSREQYF
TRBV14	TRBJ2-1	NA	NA	TGTGCCAGCAGCCCAAAAGCAGGGTCCTTCAACAATGAGCAGTTCTTC	CASSPKAGSFNNEQFF
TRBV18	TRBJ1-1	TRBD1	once	TGTGCCAGCTCACCGGGACAGGGGGCCGCAACTGAAGCTTTCTTT	CASSPGQGAATEAFF
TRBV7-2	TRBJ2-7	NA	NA	TGTGCCAGCAGCTCCGGGACCATAACCTACGAGCAGTACTTC	CASSSGTITYEQYF
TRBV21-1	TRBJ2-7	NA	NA	TGTGCCAGCAGCAAAGAGAACGACAGGGTTGTGAACGAGCAGTACTTC	CASSKENDRVVNEQYF
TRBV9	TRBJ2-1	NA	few	TGTGCCAGCAGCGTAGCTGGGACGTCGAGGAACAATGAGCAGTTCTTC	CASSVAGTSRNNEQFF
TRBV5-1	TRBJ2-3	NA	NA	TGCGCCAGCAGCTTGCAACTCCGAAGCACAGATACGCAGTATTTT	CASSLQLRSTDTQYF
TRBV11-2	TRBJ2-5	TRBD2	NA	TGTGCCAGCAGCTTAAGACTAGCGGGAGCAGAGACCCAGTACTTC	CASSLRLAGAETQYF
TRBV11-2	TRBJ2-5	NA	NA	TGTGCCAGCAGCTTAGAATCTGAGACCCAGTACTTC	CASSLESETQYF
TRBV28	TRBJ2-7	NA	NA	TGTGCCAGCAGCCGGCCGGGGGGCAGGACCTACGAGCAGTACTTC	CASSRPGGRTYEQYF
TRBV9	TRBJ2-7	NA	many	TGTGCCAGCAGCGTAGCTCTGGCGGAGTTCTACGAGCAGTACTTC	CASSVALAEFYEQYF